The present TCR beta chain was sequenced within a study of lymphopenia after photon versus proton radiotherapy (dated by TCRdb to 2018 to 2020). About the full investigation: Photon and proton radiation therapy were compared by the study for their immunological effects in patients with gastrointestinal tumors who developed high-grade lymphopenia. The cohort comprised under 25 patients with gastrointestinal tumors who received either photon or proton therapy and then developed lymphopenia. The goal of the study was to describe how the two radiation modalities differ in their effects on the immune system. Study-wide conclusions, independent of this receptor: Across the cohort, among patients who died, a greater drop in TCR diversity after the nadir was inversely correlated with overall survival time. The survival association was examined only in patients who died, and the authors described better survival with proton therapy as a possibility, not as a demonstrated result. Proton-treated patients stayed relatively stable during treatment, while photon-treated patients lost naive T cells and TCR diversity and gained effector/memory populations. After the lymphocyte count nadir, photon-treated repertoires showed oligoclonal expansion, especially of CD8+ Temra cells, which drove the drop in diversity.

Libraries were built with the immunoSEQ multiplex PCR assay. T cell repertoires were profiled by deep sequencing of rearranged TCR beta loci, alongside multiparametric flow cytometry. TCRdb obtained this table from immuneACCESS and retained in-frame rearrangements with V and J assigned. These tables miss some clones; where compared with another copy, unresolved V genes account for less than half of the shortfall, and the remainder is unexplained. The sample table holds tens of thousands of clones, of which 92% were seen once. Roughly 18% of the sample comes from the top ten. In the germline V gene, CDR1 corresponds to LGHNA and CDR2 to YSLEER. The CDR3 measures 17 amino acids from cysteine to phenylalanine. Solely the CDR3 DNA is kept, with 51 bases framed from the first base. The junction shows trimming of 0 bases on V and 0 bases on J, plus 12 bases between the germline ends. On this clone: Its target antigen remains unknown. No base quality values were provided; no much bigger clone lies one nucleotide off.

Specimen: peripheral blood, collected from a patient treated with photon-based radiotherapy. The receptor comes from a woman aged 40 to 50 with cholangiocarcinoma. The V gene is TRBV4-3 and the J gene is TRBJ2-1; no D gene can be assigned with confidence. The nucleotides are TGCGCCAGCAGCCAAGATCTCTCGGTGAGCTCCTACAATGAGCAGTTCTTC. It codes for CASSQDLSVSSYNEQFF.